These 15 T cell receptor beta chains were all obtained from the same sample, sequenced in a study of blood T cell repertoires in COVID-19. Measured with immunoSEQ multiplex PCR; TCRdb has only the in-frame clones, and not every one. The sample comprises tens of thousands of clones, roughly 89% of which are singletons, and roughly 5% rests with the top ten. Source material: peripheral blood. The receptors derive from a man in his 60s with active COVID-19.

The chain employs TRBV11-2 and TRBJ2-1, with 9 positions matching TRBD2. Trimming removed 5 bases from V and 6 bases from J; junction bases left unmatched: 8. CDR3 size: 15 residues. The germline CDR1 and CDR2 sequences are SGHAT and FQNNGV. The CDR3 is CASSILAGTPNEQFF. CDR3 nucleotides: TGTGCCAGCAGCATACTAGCGGGCACACCCAATGAGCAGTTCTTC.

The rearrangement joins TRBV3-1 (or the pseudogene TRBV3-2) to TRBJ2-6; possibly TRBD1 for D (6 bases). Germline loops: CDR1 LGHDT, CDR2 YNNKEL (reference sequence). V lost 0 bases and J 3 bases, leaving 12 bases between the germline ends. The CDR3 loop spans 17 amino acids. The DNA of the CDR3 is TGTGCCAGCAGCCAAGATCTGACCAGGGGTGGGGCCAACGTCCTGACTTTC. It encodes CASSQDLTRGGANVLTF.

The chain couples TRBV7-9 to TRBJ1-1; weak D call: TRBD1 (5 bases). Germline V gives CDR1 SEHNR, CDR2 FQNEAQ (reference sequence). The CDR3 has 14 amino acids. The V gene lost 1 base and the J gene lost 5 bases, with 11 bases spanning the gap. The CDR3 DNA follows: TGTGCCAGCAGCTTAGTCAGGCAGGGAACTGAAGCTTTCTTT. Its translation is CASSLVRQGTEAFF. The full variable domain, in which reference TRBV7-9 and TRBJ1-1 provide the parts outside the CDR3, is DTGVSQNPRHKITKRGQNVTFRCDPISEHNRLYWYRQTLGQGPEFLTYFQNEAQLEKSRLLSDRFSAERPKGSFSTLEIQRTEQGDSAMYLCASSLVRQGTEAFFGQGTRLTVV.

The CDR3 loop is CASSKLAGGPKSDTQYF. The CDR3, as DNA: TGTGCCAGCAGCAAGCTGGCGGGAGGGCCTAAGAGTGATACGCAGTATTTT. This chain uses TRBV21-1 with TRBJ2-3; the table's D call TRBD2 went unverified against the DNA. TRBV21-1 is a pseudogene segment. The CDR3 sequence is 17 residues long.

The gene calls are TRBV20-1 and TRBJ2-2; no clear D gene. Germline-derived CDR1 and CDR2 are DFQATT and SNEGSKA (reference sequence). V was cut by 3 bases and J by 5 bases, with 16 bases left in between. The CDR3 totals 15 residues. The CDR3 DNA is TGCAGTGCTAGTCCATCCAGCCGGGTTACCGGGGAGCTGTTTTTT. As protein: CSASPSSRVTGELFF.

The CDR3 nucleotides read TGTGCCAGCAGCTCACAGTCAGGTGGCTACACCTTC. Its translation: CASSSQSGGYTF. This chain connects TRBV11-1 to TRBJ1-2, with D unresolved. Germline V gives CDR1 SGHAT, CDR2 FQDESV (reference sequence). The CDR3 totals 12 residues. Trimming took off 4 bases at V and 7 bases at J, with 10 bases between the two ends.

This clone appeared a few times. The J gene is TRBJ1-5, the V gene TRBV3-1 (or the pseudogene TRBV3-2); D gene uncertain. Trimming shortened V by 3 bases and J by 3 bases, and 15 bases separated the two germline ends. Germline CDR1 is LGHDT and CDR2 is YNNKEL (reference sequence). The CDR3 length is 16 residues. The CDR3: CASSQGWGGINQPQHF. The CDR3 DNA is TGTGCCAGCAGCCAGGGATGGGGAGGGATCAATCAGCCCCAGCATTTT.

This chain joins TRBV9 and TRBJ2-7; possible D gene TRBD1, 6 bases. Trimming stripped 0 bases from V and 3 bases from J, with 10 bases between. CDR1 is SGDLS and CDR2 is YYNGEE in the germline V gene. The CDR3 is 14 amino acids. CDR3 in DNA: TGTGCCAGCAGCGTAGGGACAGCTCTCTACGAGCAGTACTTC. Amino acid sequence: CASSVGTALYEQYF. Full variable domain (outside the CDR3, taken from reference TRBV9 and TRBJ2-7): DSGVTQTPKHLITATGQRVTLRCSPRSGDLSVYWYQQSLDQGLQFLIQYYNGEERAKGNILERFSAQQFPDLHSELNLSSLELGDSALYFCASSVGTALYEQYFGPGTRLTVT.

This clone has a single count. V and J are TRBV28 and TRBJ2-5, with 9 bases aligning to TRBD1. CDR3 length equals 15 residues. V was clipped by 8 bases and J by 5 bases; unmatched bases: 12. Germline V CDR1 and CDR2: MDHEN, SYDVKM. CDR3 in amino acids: CASLESTGGGETQYF. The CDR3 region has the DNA TGTGCCAGCCTAGAGTCGACAGGGGGTGGGGAGACCCAGTACTTC.

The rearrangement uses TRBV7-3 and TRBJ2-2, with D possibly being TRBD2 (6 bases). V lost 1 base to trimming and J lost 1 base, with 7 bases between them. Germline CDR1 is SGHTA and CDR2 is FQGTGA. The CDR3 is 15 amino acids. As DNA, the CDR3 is TGTGCCAGCAGCTTAAGTAGCGGGAACACCGGGGAGCTGTTTTTT. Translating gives CASSLSSGNTGELFF.

DNA for the CDR3: TGTGCCAGCAGCGTAGATGGTACATACAATGAGCAGTTCTTC. As protein: CASSVDGTYNEQFF. The V call is TRBV9, the J call TRBJ2-1; D gene uncertain. This CDR3 comprises 14 residues. Per germline, CDR1 SGDLS and CDR2 YYNGEE. Trimming removed 0 bases from V and 4 bases from J, with 8 bases in between.

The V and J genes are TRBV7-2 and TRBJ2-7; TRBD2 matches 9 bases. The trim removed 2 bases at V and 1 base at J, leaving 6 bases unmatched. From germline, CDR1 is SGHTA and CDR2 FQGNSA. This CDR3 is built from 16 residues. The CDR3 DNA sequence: TGTGCCAGCAGCTTATCGAGGCTAGCGGGGTCCTACGAGCAGTACTTC. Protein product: CASSLSRLAGSYEQYF.

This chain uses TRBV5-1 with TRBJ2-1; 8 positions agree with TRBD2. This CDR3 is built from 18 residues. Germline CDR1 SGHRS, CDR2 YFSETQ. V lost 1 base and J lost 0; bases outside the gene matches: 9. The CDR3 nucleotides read TGCGCCAGCAGCTTGACTACAAAGGGGACTAGCTCCTACAATGAGCAGTTCTTC. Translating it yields CASSLTTKGTSSYNEQFF.

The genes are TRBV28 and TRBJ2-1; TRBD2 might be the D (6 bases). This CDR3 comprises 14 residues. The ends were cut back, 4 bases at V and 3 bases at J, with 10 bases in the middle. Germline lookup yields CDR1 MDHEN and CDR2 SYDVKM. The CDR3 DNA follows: TGTGCCAGCAGTTCTCGGGAGTACTACAATGAGCAGTTCTTC. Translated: CASSSREYYNEQFF.

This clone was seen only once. Here the CDR3 reads CAITQPTSGSEGEQFF. CDR3 in DNA: TGTGCCATCACTCAACCCACTAGCGGGAGTGAGGGTGAGCAGTTCTTC. V and J are TRBV10-3 and TRBJ2-1; 11 bases are shared with TRBD2. Trimming at V came to 7 bases and at J to 9 bases, leaving 14 bases not matched to a gene. The CDR3 runs to 16 residues. Germline V lookup: CDR1 ENHRY, CDR2 SYGVKD.